What follows is one TCR beta chain and its context. This sample stems from a study of blood T cell repertoires in COVID-19. Study as a whole: PBMCs, B-cell-depleted T cells, or T cells provided the cDNA or gDNA that made up the material.

In the original analysis: Scientists estimated how many nucleated cells there were by amplifying reference gene primers. Repertoires were generated with immunoSEQ multiplex PCR, while TCRdb's copy carries only in-frame clones and drops some. V, J and clone size were drawn from that table, and D and trimming were deduced from the DNA. The table shows roughly 61,000 clones, with more than 60% occurring only once. The CDR3 is 14 amino acids. The V gene's germline CDR1 is SGDLS and CDR2 YYNGEE. Trimming left V 4 bases short and J 0 bases short, with 8 bases between. The rearrangement joins TRBV9 to TRBJ1-3; TRBD1 might be the D (5 bases). This receptor was obtained from a woman between 70 and 85 years old with acute or convalescent COVID-19. Sequencing was done on a sample of peripheral blood. The CDR3 nucleotides read TGTGCCAGCAGCTTCCAGGGCTCTGGAAACACCATATATTTT. Its protein is CASSFQGSGNTIYF.